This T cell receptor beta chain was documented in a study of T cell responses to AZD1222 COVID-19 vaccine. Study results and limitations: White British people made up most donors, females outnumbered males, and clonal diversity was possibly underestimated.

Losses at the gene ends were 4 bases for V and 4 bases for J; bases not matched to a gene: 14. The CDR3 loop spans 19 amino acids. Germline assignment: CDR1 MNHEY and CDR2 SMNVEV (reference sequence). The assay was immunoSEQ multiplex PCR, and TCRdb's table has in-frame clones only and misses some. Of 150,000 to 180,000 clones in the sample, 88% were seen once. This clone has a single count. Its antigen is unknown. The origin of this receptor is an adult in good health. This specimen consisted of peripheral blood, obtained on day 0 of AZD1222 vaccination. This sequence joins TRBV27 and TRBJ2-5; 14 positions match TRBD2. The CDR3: CASSSRRLAGGPFGETQYF. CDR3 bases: TGTGCCAGCAGTTCCCGTCGACTAGCGGGGGGGCCGTTCGGAGAGACCCAGTACTTC.